One sample yielded the 26 T cell receptor beta chains listed below, sequenced in a study of beta chain features in type 1 diabetes. The authors reverse transcribed all of the isolated RNA, so sequencing captured expressed TCRB transcripts. Repertoires were generated with immunoSEQ multiplex PCR, while TCRdb's copy carries only in-frame clones and drops some. The data show fewer than 650,000 clones, around 15% seen once. Material: naive CD4+ T cells from blood. The receptors come from a man aged 18 to 29 in good health.

The rearrangement joins TRBV7-2 to TRBJ2-7; 10 nucleotides align to TRBD1. CDR1 and CDR2 (germline): SGHTA, FQGNSA. The CDR3 extends over 12 amino acids. Trimming removed 5 bases from V and 13 bases from J; junction bases left unmatched: 8. The CDR3 bases are TGTGCCAGCAGCCTAGACAGGGGGCGCGCTTACTTC. Its protein is CASSLDRGRAYF.

There are many counts of this clone. The rearrangement links TRBV10-3 to TRBJ2-7; D tentatively fits TRBD1 or TRBD2 (5 bases each). The V gene's germline CDR1 is ENHRY and CDR2 SYGVKD. The germline V and J ends were trimmed by 10 bases and 4 bases, with 17 bases remaining between them. CDR3 length: 13 amino acids. CDR3 in amino acids: CATGRDGIYEQYF. CDR3 DNA sequence: TGTGCCACGGGACGGGACGGAATATACGAGCAGTACTTC.

This chain uses TRBV7-2 with TRBJ2-7, with 11 bases identical to TRBD1. CDR3 size: 14 residues. V lost 5 bases, J lost 4 bases, and 4 bases stayed unmatched. Germline CDR1 is SGHTA and CDR2 is FQGNSA. The CDR3 sequence: CASSPGQGGYEQYF. The DNA of the CDR3 is TGTGCCAGCAGCCCGGGACAGGGGGGATACGAGCAGTACTTC.

This clone was detected only a few times. The chain links TRBV7-9 to TRBJ2-5; the match to TRBD1 covers 7 bases. V shed 4 bases and J 5 bases; nucleotides not matched to a gene: 7. CDR3 length: 14 residues. Germline-derived CDR1 and CDR2 are SEHNR and FQNEAQ (reference sequence). The CDR3 region is CASSSQGPKETQYF. The CDR3 DNA follows: TGTGCCAGCAGCTCACAGGGGCCAAAGGAGACCCAGTACTTC. The whole variable domain, filled in from reference TRBV7-9 and TRBJ2-5, reads DTGVSQNPRHKITKRGQNVTFRCDPISEHNRLYWYRQTLGQGPEFLTYFQNEAQLEKSRLLSDRFSAERPKGSFSTLEIQRTEQGDSAMYLCASSSQGPKETQYFGPGTRLLVL.

V usage is TRBV19 and J usage is TRBJ2-1; possible D gene TRBD1, 6 bases. The V gene lost 4 bases and the J gene lost 4 bases, with 11 bases spanning the gap. CDR3 length: 14 amino acids. Germline CDR1 and CDR2: LNHDA and SQIVND (reference sequence). CDR3 sequence reads: CASSTPTGYNEQFF. In nucleotides, the CDR3 is TGTGCCAGTAGTACCCCGACAGGTTACAATGAGCAGTTCTTC.

This sequence joins TRBV28 and TRBJ2-5; D gene ambiguous. Germline CDR1 is MDHEN and CDR2 is SYDVKM. V lost 7 bases and J 5 bases, leaving 8 bases between the germline ends. This CDR3 contains 11 residues. The CDR3 nucleotides are TGTGCCAGCACCTATGGTGAGACCCAGTACTTC. Its protein is CASTYGETQYF.

This clone occurred a few times. The V gene is TRBV14, the J gene TRBJ2-7; 8 bases align to TRBD1. The CDR3 extends over 15 amino acids. CDR1 and CDR2 from the germline V gene are SGHDN and FVKESK. J lost 2 bases, V lost 4 bases, and 7 bases had no gene match. The CDR3 DNA reads TGTGCCAGCAGCCCAGGGACAGGAGGGCCCTACGAGCAGTACTTC. Residues: CASSPGTGGPYEQYF.

J is TRBJ2-3 and V is TRBV7-2; no firm D call. CDR3 length equals 15 residues. Germline assignment: CDR1 SGHTA and CDR2 FQGNSA. V was cut by 1 base and J by 4 bases, with 12 bases left in between. The CDR3 loop reads CASSLVGGPSDTQYF. The CDR3, as DNA: TGTGCCAGCAGCTTAGTCGGTGGGCCCTCAGATACGCAGTATTTT.

This clone has just a few counts. The J gene is TRBJ2-1, the V gene TRBV9; TRBD1 agrees at 9 bases. Germline V gene data show CDR1 as SGDLS and CDR2 as YYNGEE. The CDR3 extends over 17 amino acids. Trimming took 3 bases from V and 4 from J; bases not matched to a gene: 11. The CDR3 is CASSEGHSGTGYNEQFF. The CDR3 bases are TGTGCCAGCAGCGAGGGGCATTCTGGGACAGGGTACAATGAGCAGTTCTTC.

This clone was counted between two and nine times. The chain recombines TRBV4-1 with TRBJ2-1; no clear D gene. Germline V gene data show CDR1 as MGHRA and CDR2 as YSYEKL. V shed 0 bases and J shed 6 bases, with 18 bases lying between them. CDR3 length equals 17 residues. The CDR3 sequence is CASSQDGWFGPPNEQFF. CDR3 DNA: TGCGCCAGCAGCCAAGATGGATGGTTCGGACCTCCCAATGAGCAGTTCTTC.

This clone was counted a few times. The rearrangement links TRBV7-3 to TRBJ2-7; D may be TRBD2 (5 bases). This CDR3 is built from 15 residues. Per the germline V gene, CDR1 is SGHTA and CDR2 is FQGTGA. V dropped 5 bases and J dropped 0 bases, with 14 bases sitting between them. The CDR3 is CASSPEGVSSYEQYF. The CDR3 region has the DNA TGTGCCAGCAGCCCCGAGGGCGTAAGCTCCTACGAGCAGTACTTC.

The rearrangement links TRBV28 to TRBJ1-2; possible D gene TRBD1, 5 bases. This CDR3 comprises 12 residues. From germline, CDR1 is MDHEN and CDR2 SYDVKM. V was cut by 8 bases and J by 2 bases, with 9 bases left in between. The CDR3 region has the DNA TGTGCCAGCGGGGCCAAAAACTATGGCTACACCTTC. It is translated as CASGAKNYGYTF.

Notes on this clone: The same CDR3 arises from other DNA sequences in this sample as well. This chain connects TRBV9 to TRBJ2-3, with 7 bases that match TRBD1. This CDR3 comprises 16 residues. V lost 0 bases to trimming and J lost 3 bases; unmatched junction nucleotides: 7. Germline lookup yields CDR1 SGDLS and CDR2 YYNGEE. CDR3 sequence reads: CASSVGEGARTDTQYF. The CDR3 DNA is TGTGCCAGCAGCGTAGGTGAGGGGGCGCGAACAGATACGCAGTATTTT. The full variable domain, completed using reference TRBV9 and TRBJ2-3, is DSGVTQTPKHLITATGQRVTLRCSPRSGDLSVYWYQQSLDQGLQFLIQYYNGEERAKGNILERFSAQQFPDLHSELNLSSLELGDSALYFCASSVGEGARTDTQYFGPGTRLTVL.

The genes are TRBV28 and TRBJ2-2, with 10 bases fitting TRBD1. CDR1 MDHEN and CDR2 SYDVKM come from the germline V gene. The CDR3 runs to 15 residues. With 4 bases clipped from V and 5 bases from J, the junction kept 4 bases outside the gene matches. The CDR3 is CASSSAGQGTGELFF. CDR3 in DNA: TGTGCCAGCAGTTCCGCGGGACAGGGGACCGGGGAGCTGTTTTTT.

Of note for this clone: This CDR3 is also generated by other DNA sequences in the sample. The J gene is TRBJ2-7, the V gene TRBV7-2, with D uncertain. V was clipped by 1 base and J by 6 bases, with 4 bases between them. CDR1 and CDR2 from the germline V gene are SGHTA and FQGNSA. This CDR3 contains 11 residues. CDR3 nucleotides: TGTGCCAGCAGCTTAGTGGGCGAGCAGTACTTC. This translates into CASSLVGEQYF.

This clone was seen a few times. This chain uses TRBV9 with TRBJ1-3; perhaps TRBD1 as D (6 bases). The germline V and J ends were trimmed by 0 bases and 5 bases, with 9 bases remaining between them. This CDR3 is built from 14 residues. Per germline, CDR1 SGDLS and CDR2 YYNGEE. In DNA, the CDR3 is TGTGCCAGCAGCGTAGAGGGGGACCGAAACACCATATATTTT. This encodes CASSVEGDRNTIYF. The entire variable domain, with the rest obtained from reference TRBV9 and TRBJ1-3, is as follows: DSGVTQTPKHLITATGQRVTLRCSPRSGDLSVYWYQQSLDQGLQFLIQYYNGEERAKGNILERFSAQQFPDLHSELNLSSLELGDSALYFCASSVEGDRNTIYFGEGSWLTVV.

The J gene is TRBJ2-1, the V gene TRBV5-1; D not resolved. The germline V gene encodes CDR1 SGHRS and CDR2 YFSETQ. V lost 4 bases to trimming and J lost 0 bases, with 11 bases between them. The CDR3 is made up of 15 amino acids. Here the CDR3 reads CASSIHTSSYNEQFF. CDR3 DNA sequence: TGCGCCAGCAGCATCCATACGAGCTCCTACAATGAGCAGTTCTTC.

This clone appeared a few times. The genes are TRBV10-3 and TRBJ2-2; 9 nucleotides match TRBD2. V was pared by 3 bases and J by 6 bases, with 5 bases of the junction left unmatched. The CDR3 covers 15 residues. Per germline, CDR1 ENHRY and CDR2 SYGVKD. CDR3 in DNA: TGTGCCATCAGTGAAGTACTAGCGGGTGCCGGGGAGCTGTTTTTT. Encoded protein: CAISEVLAGAGELFF.

CDR3 nucleotide sequence: TGCAGCGCCAAGACTTCTGGCACCTACAATGAGCAGTTCTTC. It yields the protein CSAKTSGTYNEQFF. The chain combines TRBV29-1 with TRBJ2-1, with unresolved D. This CDR3 comprises 14 residues. Germline lookup yields CDR1 SQVTM and CDR2 ANQGSEA. Trimming removed 7 bases at V and 2 bases at J, with 15 bases between.

J is TRBJ1-6 and V is TRBV13; D gene uncertain. Deletions cut 0 bases from V and 12 bases from J, with 18 bases between. Germline V CDR1 and CDR2: PRHDT, FYEKMQ (reference sequence). This CDR3 region has 16 residues. The DNA for the CDR3 is TGTGCCAGCAGCTTAGGTTGGCAGAAAAGTATTGTACCCCTCCACTTT. Protein product: CASSLGWQKSIVPLHF.

The V gene is TRBV4-2, the J gene TRBJ2-1; 12 nucleotides match TRBD2. The CDR3 is 17 residues long. CDR1 and CDR2 (germline): LGHNA, YNFKEQ. V lost 4 bases to trimming and J lost 6 bases; unmatched junction nucleotides: 10. The CDR3 reads CASSPSPSSGRANEQFF. The CDR3, as DNA: TGTGCCAGCAGCCCATCACCTTCTAGCGGGAGGGCCAATGAGCAGTTCTTC.

The CDR3 nucleotides read TGTGCCAGCAGTCCCCCCGGGACTCTGAGGCACGAGCAGTACTTC. Translation: CASSPPGTLRHEQYF. The gene calls are TRBV6-5 and TRBJ2-7, with TRBD2 as a possible D gene (6 bases). Germline V lookup: CDR1 MNHEY, CDR2 SVGAGI. Trimming cost V 5 bases and J 5 bases, with 19 bases left between them. This CDR3 has 15 residues.

This clone was found a few times. The rearrangement links TRBV28 to TRBJ1-5; tentatively, D is TRBD1 (5 bases). Germline values: CDR1 MDHEN, CDR2 SYDVKM. The CDR3 spans 16 residues. Deletions cut 6 bases from V and 1 base from J, with 16 bases between. Here the CDR3 reads CASSFWGRGSNQPQHF. The CDR3 DNA is TGTGCCAGCAGCTTCTGGGGCCGCGGGAGCAATCAGCCCCAGCATTTT.

This clone was observed a handful of times. J is TRBJ2-7 and V is TRBV7-2; TRBD2 agrees at 9 bases. The CDR3 totals 15 residues. Germline V gives CDR1 SGHTA, CDR2 FQGNSA. J gave up 2 bases and V 4 bases, and 6 bases lay outside the gene matches. The CDR3 DNA reads TGTGCCAGCAGCTCGCAGGGACTAGCAGCCTACGAGCAGTACTTC. Protein sequence: CASSSQGLAAYEQYF.

J is TRBJ2-1 and V is TRBV5-1, with D hard to call. Per the germline V gene, CDR1 is SGHRS and CDR2 is YFSETQ. The CDR3 has 13 amino acids. The germline V and J ends were trimmed by 2 bases and 1 base, with 4 bases remaining between them. The CDR3 nucleotides are TGCGCCAGCAGCTTAGCTTCCTACAATGAGCAGTTCTTC. Encoded protein: CASSLASYNEQFF.

The gene calls are TRBV5-6 and TRBJ2-3, with a weak D call TRBD1 (5 bases). CDR3 length equals 15 residues. Trimming stripped 4 bases from V and 1 base from J, with 13 bases between. CDR1 and CDR2 from the germline V gene are SGHDT and YYEEEE. The CDR3 DNA reads as TGTGCCAGCAGCATTCCAGGGTTGGGCACAGATACGCAGTATTTT. The encoded protein is CASSIPGLGTDTQYF.